One and the same sample provided the 8 T cell receptor beta chains below, sequenced in a study of blood T cell repertoires in COVID-19 (TCRdb year 2020). Libraries came from the immunoSEQ multiplex PCR assay. TCRdb re-hosts the immuneACCESS table, in-frame sequences only. Its copies lack some clones; in the studies checked, an unresolved V gene accounts for under half of them, and the cause for the rest is not known. Here the sample has hundreds of thousands of clones; roughly 90% occur a single time. The ten most abundant clones make up 3.5% to 4.5% of the sample. The sample consisted of PBMCs or T cells enriched from blood (not recorded which). Receptors originate from a young woman who had recovered from COVID-19.

The V call is TRBV5-1, the J call TRBJ2-5, with 10 positions matching TRBD2. The J segment lost 0 bases and the V segment lost 4 bases, leaving 6 bases of the junction unmatched. The CDR3 contains 16 residues. Germline V CDR1 and CDR2: SGHRS, YFSETQ. CDR3 nucleotide sequence: TGCGCCAGCAGCCCCCGACTAGCGGGTAACCAAGAGACCCAGTACTTC. The encoded protein is CASSPRLAGNQETQYF.

This clone has only a few counts. Distinct nucleotide sequences in the sample also encode this CDR3. The J gene is TRBJ2-3, the V gene TRBV6-5; D might be TRBD2 (5 bases). This CDR3 region has 14 residues. Between the trimmed V and J ends, which lost 2 bases and 0 bases, there was a span of 6 bases. The germline V gene has CDR1 MNHEY and CDR2 SVGAGI. CDR3 bases: TGTGCCAGCAGTTACGGCGGGAGCACAGATACGCAGTATTTT. This encodes CASSYGGSTDTQYF.

The V call is TRBV7-8, the J call TRBJ2-7; 7 bases line up with TRBD2. Germline values: CDR1 SGHVS, CDR2 FQNEAQ. This CDR3 spans 15 amino acids. J gave up 5 bases and V 1 base, and 8 bases lay outside the gene matches. Here the CDR3 DNA reads TGTGCCAGCAGCTTAGGGGAGGGTGTGTTGCACGAGCAGTACTTC. As protein: CASSLGEGVLHEQYF.

The chain uses TRBV27 and TRBJ2-3, with TRBD1 as a possible D gene (6 bases). Per the germline V gene, CDR1 is MNHEY and CDR2 is SMNVEV (reference sequence). V was cut by 3 bases and J by 2 bases, with 12 bases left in between. There are 15 residues in the CDR3. In DNA, the CDR3 is TGTGCCAGCAGTTTGTTTTGGGGACACACAGATACGCAGTATTTT. Translated, it gives CASSLFWGHTDTQYF.

V is TRBV6-5 and J is TRBJ2-5; D unclear. Trimming cost V 4 bases and J 5 bases, with 17 bases left between them. The length of the CDR3 is 15 residues. Looked up from germline, CDR1 is MNHEY and CDR2 is SVGAGI. DNA of the CDR3: TGTGCCAGCAGTTCTACCCCTGACGGCGGCGAGACCCAGTACTTC. It translates to CASSSTPDGGETQYF.

This sequence joins TRBV14 and TRBJ1-4; 7 nucleotides align to TRBD1. The CDR3 has 17 residues. CDR1 is SGHDN, CDR2 FVKESK, per germline. J lost 10 bases, V lost 4 bases, and 18 bases had no gene match. The CDR3 bases are TGTGCCAGCAGCCGGGAAGGACAGGCGGTTGGAATGGGAAAACTGTTTTTT. This gives the protein CASSREGQAVGMGKLFF.

The chain combines TRBV7-8 with TRBJ2-7; 8 bases map to TRBD2. This CDR3 is 15 amino acids long. Losses at the gene ends were 1 base for V and 3 bases for J; bases not matched to a gene: 5. Germline CDR1 reads SGHVS; CDR2 reads FQNEAQ. The CDR3 nucleotides are TGTGCCAGCAGCTTAGGGCTAGCGGGTATCTACGAGCAGTACTTC. This translates into CASSLGLAGIYEQYF. Using reference TRBV7-8 and TRBJ2-7 for the parts outside the CDR3, the full variable domain is GAGVSQSPRYKVAKRGQDVALRCDPISGHVSLFWYQQALGQGPEFLTYFQNEAQLDKSGLPSDRFFAERPEGSVSTLKIQRTQQEDSAVYLCASSLGLAGIYEQYFGPGTRLTVT.

J is TRBJ2-1 and V is TRBV19; possible D gene TRBD1, 6 bases. V lost 6 bases to trimming and J lost 7 bases, with 19 bases between them. There are 15 residues in the CDR3. Germline CDR1 LNHDA, CDR2 SQIVND (reference sequence). CDR3 amino acids: CASRSWNTGSNEQFF. The CDR3, as DNA: TGTGCCAGTAGATCCTGGAACACAGGGTCTAATGAGCAGTTCTTC.